The rows below give T cell receptor beta chains drawn from one sample of a study of immune aging and cytomegalovirus after organ transplant. Each CDR3 protein gets one entry after TCRdb re-called the single-cell sequencing reads with MiXCR. This sample has roughly 23,000 distinct CDR3 sequences, with roughly 36% found just once. Antigen specificity for these receptors is unknown. The input for sequencing was CMV peptide-activated CD4+ and CD8+ T cells sorted from blood, taken at five time points, pooled. The receptors derive from a female donor who had a heart transplant and CMV viremia. Each CDR3 is given with its conserved first and last residue. The D gene is left open where the match is weak. Not every row has a clone size; where given, it reads once, few, many or a size class.

clone_size	d_call	j_call	v_call	cdr3_nt	cdr3_aa
NA	NA	TRBJ2-1	TRBV7-2	TGCGCCAGTAGCCGCCTAGGGGGACTTTACAATGAGCAGTTCTTC	CASSRLGGLYNEQFF
NA	NA	TRBJ1-2	TRBV20-1	TGCAGTACCAGAGATGATGGAACAGCGAACTATGGCTACACCTTC	CSTRDDGTANYGYTF
few	NA	TRBJ1-1	TRBV19	TGTGCCAGTAGTCTCAAACTGGGGAACACTGAAGCTTTCTTT	CASSLKLGNTEAFF
few	NA	TRBJ2-3	TRBV19	TGTGCCAGTAAGGCGACTAGTGGGGCCTCTGATACGCAGTATTTT	CASKATSGASDTQYF
NA	TRBD1	TRBJ2-7	TRBV4-1	TGCGCCAGCAGCCAAAATCGGGACAGGACTGGGGACAAGCAGTACTTC	CASSQNRDRTGDKQYF
NA	NA	TRBJ2-1	TRBV2	TGTGCCAGCACCAACGTGGGGGACTACAATGAGCAGTTCTTC	CASTNVGDYNEQFF
NA	NA	TRBJ2-7	TRBV14	TGTGCCAGCAGCTTTACAGGGTACCCATCCTACGAGCAGTACTTC	CASSFTGYPSYEQYF
NA	NA	TRBJ2-3	TRBV11-2	TGTGCCAGCAGCTTAGGGACTACTAGCACAGATACGCAGTATTTT	CASSLGTTSTDTQYF
few	NA	TRBJ1-2	TRBV6-1	TGTGCCAGCAGTGAAGGGACAAGCAAGAGGGGACGTGGCTACACCTTC	CASSEGTSKRGRGYTF
NA	NA	TRBJ2-3	TRBV4-2	TGTGCCAGCAGCCCCTCAACGGGACGACCGAGCACAGTTACGCAGTATTTT	CASSPSTGRPSTVTQYF
medium-sized	NA	TRBJ2-7	TRBV2	TGTGCCAGCAGTCCTACACAGGGTTACGAGCAGTACTTC	CASSPTQGYEQYF
NA	NA	TRBJ2-2	TRBV5-6	TGTGCCAACAGTCTCGACAGAACCGGGGAGCTGTTTTTT	CANSLDRTGELFF
NA	NA	TRBJ1-1	TRBV6-5	TGTGTCAGCAGTTCTTCCTACAGCGAAGCTTTCTTT	CVSSSSYSEAFF
NA	NA	TRBJ2-1	TRBV2	TGTGCCAGCAGTACCCACCAAGAGGGCCCTGGTGAGCAGTTCTTC	CASSTHQEGPGEQFF
NA	NA	TRBJ2-1	TRBV11-2	TGTGCCAGCAGCCTAGGGTCCGGCTCTCACAATGAGCGGTTCTTC	CASSLGSGSHNERFF
medium-sized	NA	TRBJ2-2	TRBV12-3/TRBV12-4	TGTGCCAGCAGTTCCGCACGGGGTCTGAAGGGAGAGGTGAACACCGGGGAGCTGTTTTTT	CASSSARGLKGEVNTGELFF
NA	TRBD2	TRBJ2-1	TRBV12-3/TRBV12-4	TGTGCCAGCAGTTTTGTCGACTTAGCGGGCAATGAGCAGTTCTTC	CASSFVDLAGNEQFF
NA	NA	TRBJ2-5	TRBV24-1	TGTGCCACCAGTGATTTGTCCCTAGAGACCCAGTACTTC	CATSDLSLETQYF
many	NA	TRBJ2-5	TRBV11-3	TGTGCCAGCAGACCAAGGACGGCGTCAGTGGAGACCCAGTACTTC	CASRPRTASVETQYF
many	TRBD1	TRBJ2-1	TRBV28	TGTGCCAGCAGATACACACAGGGGGCTGGCACCTACAATGAGCAGTTCTTC	CASRYTQGAGTYNEQFF
NA	NA	TRBJ2-3	TRBV20-1	TGCAGTGCTAGCGCAGGTGTTGATACGCAGTATTTT	CSASAGVDTQYF
NA	NA	TRBJ2-1	TRBV27	TGTGCCAGCCATATCGGGGCCAGAAATTACAATGAGCAGTTCTTC	CASHIGARNYNEQFF
NA	TRBD1	TRBJ2-7	TRBV12-3/TRBV12-4	TGTGTCAGCAGTACATCACAGGGGTCCGAGCAGTACTTC	CVSSTSQGSEQYF
medium-sized	NA	TRBJ2-1	TRBV2	TGTGCCAGCAGTGAGAGGTTGGTAACAGGAATCTACAATGAGCAGTTCTTC	CASSERLVTGIYNEQFF
few	NA	TRBJ2-7	TRBV6-1	TGTGCCAGCCAGGCCTTCGGCGGGTACATCGAGCAGTACTTC	CASQAFGGYIEQYF
many	NA	TRBJ2-5	TRBV7-6	TGTGCCAGCAGCTTGTCAAAGACCCAGTACTTC	CASSLSKTQYF
many	NA	TRBJ1-2	TRBV28	TGTGCCAGCAGTTTAACAGGGATCGGCTACACCTTC	CASSLTGIGYTF
medium-sized	NA	TRBJ2-7	TRBV12-3/TRBV12-4	TGTGCCAGCACCAGGGGCGCCCTTAGGGGGGACGAGCAGTACTTC	CASTRGALRGDEQYF
NA	TRBD1	TRBJ2-5	TRBV29-1	TGCAGCTTTAAACAGGGACAGTCGGAGACCCAGTACTTC	CSFKQGQSETQYF
NA	NA	TRBJ2-1	TRBV29-1	TGCAGCGTTGAAGATGGGACACACCCTCCGGGGCAGTTCTTC	CSVEDGTHPPGQFF
many	NA	TRBJ2-5	TRBV27	TGTGCCAGCAGTTTCGTGTGGCGGGAGACCCAGTACTTC	CASSFVWRETQYF
NA	NA	TRBJ2-1	TRBV18	TGTGCCAGCTCACTAACGCGGGTATCCTACAATGAGCAGTTCTTC	CASSLTRVSYNEQFF
NA	NA	TRBJ2-1	TRBV20-1	TGCAGTGCTAGAAAAGGGTTACCCTCCTACAATGAGCAGTTCTTC	CSARKGLPSYNEQFF
NA	NA	TRBJ2-1	TRBV7-9	TGTGCCAGCACCCCGAGCGATCCCAGGGTTTCGGAGCAGTTCTTC	CASTPSDPRVSEQFF
many	TRBD1	TRBJ1-5	TRBV6-5	TGTGCCAGCAGCGAATCGGGACAGGTTGCGACTCAGCCCCAGCATTTT	CASSESGQVATQPQHF
once	NA	TRBJ2-5	TRBV2	TGTGCCAGCAATAGCGGAAAGGGAGAGACCCAGTACTTC	CASNSGKGETQYF
NA	NA	TRBJ2-7	TRBV10-3	TGTGCCATCATGGGCCAGGGCGAGAACGAGCAGTACTTC	CAIMGQGENEQYF
few	NA	TRBJ2-3	TRBV5-1	TGCGCCAGCAGCCTCCTGAGGGTCCTAGGCACAGATACGCAGTATTTT	CASSLLRVLGTDTQYF
NA	TRBD1	TRBJ2-7	TRBV27	TGTGCCAGCAGTAAGGAGAGGACAGGGGCTCCCTACGAGCAGTACTTC	CASSKERTGAPYEQYF
medium-sized	NA	TRBJ2-2	TRBV28	TGTGCCAGCAGTTATCGGCTAGCAGGCACCGGGGAGCTGTTTTTT	CASSYRLAGTGELFF
many	NA	TRBJ2-5	TRBV10-3	TGTGCCATCAGTGTAGGGGGATCCGGCGAGACCCAGTACTTC	CAISVGGSGETQYF
NA	NA	TRBJ2-7	TRBV2	TGTGCCAGCAGTGGGGAGAGGAGGGGGCCAACCTACGAGCAGTACTTC	CASSGERRGPTYEQYF
medium-sized	NA	TRBJ2-3	TRBV30	TGTGCCTGGAGTGCCGTGCCGGCGAAGAGAGGAGATACGCAGTATTTT	CAWSAVPAKRGDTQYF
once	NA	TRBJ2-3	TRBV5-4	TGTGCCAGCAGCTTGATAGGCTCGTACGGGCCCTCAGATACGCAGTATTTT	CASSLIGSYGPSDTQYF
NA	NA	TRBJ2-7	TRBV4-1	TGCGCCAGCAGCCCAGGCCACAGGCGGTCCTACGAGCAGTACTTC	CASSPGHRRSYEQYF
medium-sized	NA	TRBJ1-2	TRBV10-3	TGTGCCATCAGCCCGACAGCGAACTATGGCTACACCTTC	CAISPTANYGYTF
few	NA	TRBJ2-6	TRBV4-3	TGCGCCAGCAGCCAAGATCGTACTAGTGGGGCCAACGTCCTGACTTTC	CASSQDRTSGANVLTF